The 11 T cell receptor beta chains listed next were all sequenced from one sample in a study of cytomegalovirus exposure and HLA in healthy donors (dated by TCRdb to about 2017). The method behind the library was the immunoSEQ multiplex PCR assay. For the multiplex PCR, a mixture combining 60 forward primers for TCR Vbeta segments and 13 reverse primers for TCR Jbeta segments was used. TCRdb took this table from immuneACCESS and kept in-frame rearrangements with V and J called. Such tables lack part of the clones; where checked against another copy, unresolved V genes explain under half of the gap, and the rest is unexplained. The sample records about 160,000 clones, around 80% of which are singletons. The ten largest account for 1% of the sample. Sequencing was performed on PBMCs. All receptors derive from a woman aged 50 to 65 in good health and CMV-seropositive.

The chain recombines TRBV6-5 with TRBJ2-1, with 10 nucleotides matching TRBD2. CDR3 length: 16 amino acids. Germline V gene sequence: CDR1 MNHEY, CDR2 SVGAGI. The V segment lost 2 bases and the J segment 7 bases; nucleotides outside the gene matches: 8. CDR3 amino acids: CASSYTSGGARNEQFF. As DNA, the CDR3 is TGTGCCAGCAGTTACACAAGCGGGGGGGCCAGAAATGAGCAGTTCTTC.

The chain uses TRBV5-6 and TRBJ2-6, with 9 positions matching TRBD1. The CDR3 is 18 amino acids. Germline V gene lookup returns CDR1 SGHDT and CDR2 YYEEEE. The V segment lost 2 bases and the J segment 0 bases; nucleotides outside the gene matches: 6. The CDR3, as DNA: TGTGCCAGCAGCTTTTGGGACAGGGATAGCTCTGGGGCCAACGTCCTGACTTTC. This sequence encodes CASSFWDRDSSGANVLTF.

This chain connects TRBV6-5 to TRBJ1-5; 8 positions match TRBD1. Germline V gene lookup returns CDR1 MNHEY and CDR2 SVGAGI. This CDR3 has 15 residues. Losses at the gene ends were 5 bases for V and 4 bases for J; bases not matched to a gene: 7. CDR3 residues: CASSRTGTGNQPQHF. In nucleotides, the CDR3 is TGTGCCAGCAGTAGGACAGGGACTGGGAATCAGCCCCAGCATTTT.

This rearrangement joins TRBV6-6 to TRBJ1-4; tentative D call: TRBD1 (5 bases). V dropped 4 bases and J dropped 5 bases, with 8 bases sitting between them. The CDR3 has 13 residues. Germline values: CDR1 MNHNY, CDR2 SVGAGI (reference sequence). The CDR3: CASSFQGNEKLFF. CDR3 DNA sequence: TGTGCCAGCAGTTTCCAGGGCAATGAAAAACTGTTTTTT.

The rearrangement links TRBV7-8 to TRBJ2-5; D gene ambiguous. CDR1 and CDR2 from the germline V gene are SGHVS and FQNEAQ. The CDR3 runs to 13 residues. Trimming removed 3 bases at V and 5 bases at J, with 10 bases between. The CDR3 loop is CASSFRVQETQYF. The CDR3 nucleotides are TGTGCCAGCAGCTTCCGGGTCCAGGAGACCCAGTACTTC.

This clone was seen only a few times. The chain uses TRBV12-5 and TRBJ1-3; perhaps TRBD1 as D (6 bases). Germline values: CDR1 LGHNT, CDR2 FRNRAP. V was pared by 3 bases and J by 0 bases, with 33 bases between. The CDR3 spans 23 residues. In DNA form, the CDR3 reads TGTGCTAGTGGTTTCCATCCTTTAATCCGGGACACAAAAGCCGATAGCTCTGGAAACACCATATATTTT. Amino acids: CASGFHPLIRDTKADSSGNTIYF.

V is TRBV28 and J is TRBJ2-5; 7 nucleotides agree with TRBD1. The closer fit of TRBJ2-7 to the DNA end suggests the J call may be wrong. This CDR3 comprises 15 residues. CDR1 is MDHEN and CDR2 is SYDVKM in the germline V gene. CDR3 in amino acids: CASRNNYRGTYEQYF. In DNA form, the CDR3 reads TGTGCCAGCAGGAACAACTACAGGGGTACCTACGAGCAGTACTTC.

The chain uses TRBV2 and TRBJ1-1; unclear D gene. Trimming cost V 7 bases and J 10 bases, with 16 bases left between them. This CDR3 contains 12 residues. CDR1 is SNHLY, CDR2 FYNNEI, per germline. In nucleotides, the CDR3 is TGTGCCAGCAAATCTTCACTTGGACTAGCTTTCTTT. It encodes CASKSSLGLAFF.

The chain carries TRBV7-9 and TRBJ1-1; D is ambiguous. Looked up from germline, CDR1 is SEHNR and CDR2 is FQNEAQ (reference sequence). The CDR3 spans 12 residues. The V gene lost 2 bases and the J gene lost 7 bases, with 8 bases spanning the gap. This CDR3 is CASSLSGDEAFF. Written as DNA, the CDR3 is TGTGCCAGCAGCTTATCCGGGGATGAAGCTTTCTTT.

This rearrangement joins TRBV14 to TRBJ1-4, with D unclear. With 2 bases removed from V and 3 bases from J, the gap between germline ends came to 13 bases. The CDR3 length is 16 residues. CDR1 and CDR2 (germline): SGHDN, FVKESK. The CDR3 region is CASSQIRRTANEKLFF. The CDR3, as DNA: TGTGCCAGCAGCCAAATAAGAAGAACGGCTAATGAAAAACTGTTTTTT.

The CDR3 loop reads CASSSSQPRGTQYF. The CDR3, as DNA: TGTGCCAGCAGCTCGAGCCAACCCCGCGGGACCCAGTACTTC. The J gene is TRBJ2-5, the V gene TRBV7-2; D uncertain. Germline CDR1 SGHTA, CDR2 FQGNSA. This CDR3 contains 14 residues. Trimming left V 4 bases short and J 7 bases short, with 16 bases between.